The rows below give T cell receptor beta chains drawn from one sample of a study of CD8 T cells in Susac syndrome. Each CDR3 protein gets one entry after TCRdb re-called the immunoSEQ multiplex PCR reads with MiXCR. Of some 120,000 distinct CDR3 sequences in the sample, 90% to 95% were seen once. The sequenced material came from CD4+ T cells from PBMCs. The receptor source for this set is a human donor in good health. CDR3s include the opening cysteine and the closing phenylalanine or tryptophan. The order of the fields is clone size, V gene, CDR3 protein. Some rows mark clone size as missing; the rest say once, few, many or name a class of expanded clone.

clone size: once
V gene: TRBV29-1
CDR3 protein: CSVGWPTGDEQFF

clone size: NA
V gene: TRBV28
CDR3 protein: CASSRQGPDTQYF

clone size: NA
V gene: TRBV28
CDR3 protein: CASSFRIYGYTF

clone size: NA
V gene: TRBV7-9
CDR3 protein: CASSRGLDPQEQFF

clone size: NA
V gene: TRBV3-1
CDR3 protein: CASSQAGTSGTNTQYF

clone size: NA
V gene: TRBV6-5
CDR3 protein: CASKLLAGGGYEQYF

clone size: NA
V gene: TRBV29-1
CDR3 protein: CSVDGQYF

clone size: NA
V gene: TRBV5-4
CDR3 protein: CASSFFSSHEQYF

clone size: NA
V gene: TRBV12-3/TRBV12-4
CDR3 protein: CASSPVIAGGYEQYF

clone size: NA
V gene: TRBV5-1
CDR3 protein: CASSLESSWEQYF

clone size: NA
V gene: TRBV30
CDR3 protein: CAWTPSWKAGVTYEQYF

clone size: NA
V gene: TRBV3-1
CDR3 protein: CASRGHSQETQYF

clone size: NA
V gene: TRBV3-1
CDR3 protein: CASSPGHPNTEAFF

clone size: NA
V gene: TRBV30
CDR3 protein: CAWSVAWIQYF

clone size: NA
V gene: TRBV6-6
CDR3 protein: CASSYGSGKETQYF

clone size: NA
V gene: TRBV7-2
CDR3 protein: CASSYWGGRGSDTQYF

clone size: NA
V gene: TRBV19
CDR3 protein: CASSLGTGAGYTF

clone size: NA
V gene: TRBV23-1
CDR3 protein: CASSQSPSGGFSQPQHF

clone size: NA
V gene: TRBV3-1
CDR3 protein: CASSEGPYYGYTF

clone size: NA
V gene: TRBV3-1
CDR3 protein: CASSQGTGSPYEQYF

clone size: NA
V gene: TRBV19
CDR3 protein: CASSPDRDRPSGANVLTF

clone size: NA
V gene: TRBV5-6
CDR3 protein: CASSLTGFGTQYF

clone size: NA
V gene: TRBV29-1
CDR3 protein: CSAGLTGEAFF

clone size: NA
V gene: TRBV12-3/TRBV12-4
CDR3 protein: CASSLRVDTEAFF

clone size: NA
V gene: TRBV10-3
CDR3 protein: CAISDPVRETQYF

clone size: NA
V gene: TRBV5-1
CDR3 protein: CASSLTTDYGYTF

clone size: NA
V gene: TRBV29-1
CDR3 protein: CSVIITHEQFF

clone size: NA
V gene: TRBV9
CDR3 protein: CASSGGQALFNEQFF

clone size: NA
V gene: TRBV19
CDR3 protein: CASRKTGVAEAFF

clone size: NA
V gene: TRBV7-2
CDR3 protein: CASSYGNSGGYTF

clone size: NA
V gene: TRBV2
CDR3 protein: CASSEYAGREQYF

clone size: NA
V gene: TRBV9
CDR3 protein: CASSPYSAVSSYNEQFF

clone size: NA
V gene: TRBV28
CDR3 protein: CASSLQTYEQYF